The source of this T cell receptor beta chain is a study of blood T cell repertoires in COVID-19. Overall study context: There were acute and convalescent COVID-19 samples, and they came from the United States, Italy and Spain. Nucleic acid was either cDNA or gDNA, and it came from T cells, B-cell-depleted T cells, or PBMCs.

Everyone who took part was roughly 18 to 89 years old, and they came from some 23 US areas. Clones were read by immunoSEQ multiplex PCR, and TCRdb kept only the in-frame ones, dropping some. The data contain about 250,000 clones, roughly 90% of them singletons. V was clipped by 4 bases and J by 9 bases; unmatched bases: 7. The V gene's germline CDR1 is LGHNA and CDR2 YSLEER. The CDR3 loop spans 15 amino acids. The chain employs TRBV4-3 and TRBJ2-1; 12 nucleotides align to TRBD2. This clonotype originated in a man in his forties or fifties who had recovered from COVID-19. Sequenced sample: PBMCs or T cells enriched from blood (not recorded which). The CDR3 DNA is TGCGCCAGCAGCCCAGTAGGACTAGCGGGATCTGAGCAGTTCTTC. This translates into CASSPVGLAGSEQFF.